Listed below are T cell receptor beta chains from one sample, sequenced in a study of shared clonotypes between healthy human individuals. Measured with immunoSEQ multiplex PCR; TCRdb has only the in-frame clones, and not every one. Among 2 million to 2.5 million clones listed, roughly 92% were seen once. The sequencing sample was made of naive CD4+ T cells from PBMCs. All receptors derive from a man younger than 35 in good health. Some clones in this sample may be carry-over from other donors' samples. Each CDR3 is given with its conserved first and last residue. Each record gives: V gene, J gene, D gene, clone size, CDR3 DNA, CDR3 protein. A D gene is named only where the DNA matches it firmly. Only some rows state a clone size, as once, few, many or a class for expanded clones.

TRBV6-5	TRBJ1-2	TRBD1	.	TGTGCCAGCAGTACAGGGGGCGGCATCTATGGCTACACCTTC	CASSTGGGIYGYTF
TRBV7-9	TRBJ2-7	TRBD1	.	TGTGCCAGCAGACGGACAGGGGACACCTACGAGCAGTACTTC	CASRRTGDTYEQYF
TRBV2	TRBJ2-1	TRBD2	.	TGTGCCAGCAGTGAAGATGCGGGAGCTTACAATGAGCAGTTCTTC	CASSEDAGAYNEQFF
TRBV19	TRBJ1-1	.	.	TGTGCCAGTAGTCTGAAAGTGGGGGCTGAAGCTTTCTTT	CASSLKVGAEAFF
TRBV7-8	TRBJ1-4	.	.	TGTGCCAGCAGCCTCCCCGGGACAAGAAATGAAAAACTGTTTTTT	CASSLPGTRNEKLFF
TRBV5-1	TRBJ2-2	.	.	TGCGCCATCAGGACGGGTGGGAGAAGTAACACCGGGGAGCTGTTTTTT	CAIRTGGRSNTGELFF
TRBV25-1	TRBJ2-7	TRBD1	.	TGTGCCAGCTCTCCGGGACAGACCTCCTACGAGCAGTACTTC	CASSPGQTSYEQYF
TRBV6-6	TRBJ1-3	.	.	TGTGCCAGCAGTTATCCTAGGGGGAGTGGAAACACCATATATTTT	CASSYPRGSGNTIYF
TRBV7-3	TRBJ2-5	TRBD2	.	TGTGCCAGCAGCCGGGGTAGCGGGAGGGCCGAGACCCAGTACTTC	CASSRGSGRAETQYF
TRBV10-3	TRBJ2-1	.	.	TGTGCCATCAGTGACGGCGAATGGCGTGAGCAGTTCTTC	CAISDGEWREQFF
TRBV2	TRBJ1-5	.	.	TGTGCCAGCAGGCCAGACCGCAATCAGCCCCAGCATTTT	CASRPDRNQPQHF
TRBV4-2	TRBJ2-7	TRBD1	.	TGTGCCAGCAGCGCGCTCGGGACAGACCCATACGAGCAGTACTTC	CASSALGTDPYEQYF
TRBV10-3	TRBJ1-1	.	.	TGTGCCATCAGATGGGGAGGGGAGGTTGAAGCTTTCTTT	CAIRWGGEVEAFF
TRBV28	TRBJ1-5	.	.	TGTGCCAGCAGTCCAGTCGATCAGCCCCAGCATTTT	CASSPVDQPQHF
TRBV28	TRBJ1-2	.	once	TGTGCCAGCAGTTCCGGGGGGAACTATGGCTACACCTTC	CASSSGGNYGYTF
TRBV1	TRBJ2-7	.	.	TGCACCAGCAGCCAAGATCGGGGGAGAGGACTACCCATAGGGGAGCAGTACTTC	CTSSQDRGRGLPIGEQYF
TRBV7-9	TRBJ2-2	.	.	TGTGCCAGCAGCTTAAGCCCGGTAGGCACCGGGGAGCTGTTTTTT	CASSLSPVGTGELFF
TRBV7-2	TRBJ2-1	.	.	TGTGCCAGCAGCGTTACCGGCTACAATGAGCAGTTCTTC	CASSVTGYNEQFF
TRBV29-1	TRBJ1-4	.	.	TGCAGCGCCACGGACCAAGGAAGCATTGAAAAACTGTTTTTT	CSATDQGSIEKLFF
TRBV5-1	TRBJ2-7	TRBD1	.	TGCGCCAGCAGCTTGGAAGGGGACAGCTCCTACGAGCAGTACTTC	CASSLEGDSSYEQYF
TRBV28	TRBJ2-5	TRBD1	.	TGTGCCAGCAGTCCCATTACAGGGGTAGAGACCCAGTACTTC	CASSPITGVETQYF
TRBV10-3	TRBJ1-2	.	.	TGTGCCATCAGTGAGTCTCCAATATCATCTAACTATGGCTACACCTTC	CAISESPISSNYGYTF
TRBV15	TRBJ1-5	TRBD1	.	TGTGCCACCGGGGCCGACAGGGGGTGGGAGCCCCAGCATTTT	CATGADRGWEPQHF
TRBV7-2	TRBJ1-5	.	.	TGTGCCAGCAGCTTGGCCCCTAATCAGCCCCAGCATTTT	CASSLAPNQPQHF
TRBV4-2	TRBJ2-7	.	once	TGTGCCAGCAGCCAAGGGGGTAGCGGCGGCTCCTACGAGCAGTACTTC	CASSQGGSGGSYEQYF
TRBV28	TRBJ1-1	TRBD1	few	TGTGCCAGTCTCCAGGGGGCTGAAGCTTTCTTT	CASLQGAEAFF
TRBV7-2	TRBJ2-7	TRBD1	.	TGTGCCAGCAGCTTGAGGGCAGGGGGCCTGATCTACGAGCAGTACTTC	CASSLRAGGLIYEQYF
TRBV5-8	TRBJ2-3	.	.	TGTGCCAGCAGCTTTCCCGGCGGAAGCACAGATACGCAGTATTTT	CASSFPGGSTDTQYF
TRBV4-1	TRBJ2-5	.	.	TGCGCCAGCAGCCATGTGACGAGGGTAGAGACCCAGTACTTC	CASSHVTRVETQYF
TRBV12-5	TRBJ2-5	.	.	TGTGCTAGTGGTCTCCTCCCGGGGGAGACCCAGTACTTC	CASGLLPGETQYF
TRBV28	TRBJ2-1	.	.	TGTGCCAGCAGTTTAGCGTACAATGAGCAGTTCTTC	CASSLAYNEQFF
TRBV5-1	TRBJ2-7	TRBD1	.	TGCGCCAGCAGCACTACCGGGACAGGGGCCTACGAGCAGTACTTC	CASSTTGTGAYEQYF
TRBV30	TRBJ2-1	.	.	TGTGCCTGGTCGGACAATGAGCAGTTCTTC	CAWSDNEQFF
TRBV27	TRBJ2-7	.	.	TGTGCCAGCAGTTCCCGGGCCTCCTACGAGCAGTACTTC	CASSSRASYEQYF
TRBV6-6	TRBJ2-7	.	.	TGTGCCAGCAGTTATACTACCGGGACGATAGGAGAGCAGTACTTC	CASSYTTGTIGEQYF
TRBV27	TRBJ1-4	.	.	TGTGCCAGCAGTCAAATGGGGGGCGCGGGTGCTGAAAAACTGTTTTTT	CASSQMGGAGAEKLFF
TRBV6-5	TRBJ2-1	TRBD2	.	TGTGCCAGCAGTTCGCATAGCGGGAGGGCCCCCAATGAGCAGTTCTTC	CASSSHSGRAPNEQFF
TRBV5-6	TRBJ1-1	.	.	TGTGCCAGCAGCCCGGACGGTCCTGACACGTATTTGAACACTGAAGCTTTCTTT	CASSPDGPDTYLNTEAFF
TRBV4-1	TRBJ2-3	.	.	TGCGCCAGCAGCCAAGTGGAGACCACAGATACGCAGTATTTT	CASSQVETTDTQYF
TRBV30	TRBJ2-3	.	.	TGTGCCTGGAGCCCCGGGGTAGGAGATACGCAGTATTTT	CAWSPGVGDTQYF
TRBV28	TRBJ2-3	.	.	TGTGCCAGCAGTTTAGCTGGGTATCCTCCCGGGGATACGCAGTATTTT	CASSLAGYPPGDTQYF
TRBV4-1	TRBJ2-2	TRBD1	.	TGCGCCAGCAGCCAGCCGGGACAGGGTCGGTCCGGGGAGCTGTTTTTT	CASSQPGQGRSGELFF
TRBV12-5	TRBJ2-5	.	.	TGTGCTAGTGGAAGTGGGCAGGGGTGGGAGACCCAGTACTTC	CASGSGQGWETQYF
TRBV27	TRBJ2-6	.	.	TGTGCCAGCAGTTCAGGGGGGTCAGGGGCCAACGTCCTGACTTTC	CASSSGGSGANVLTF
TRBV9	TRBJ2-2	.	.	TGTGCCAGCAGCGACCTTAAGACGTTTATCACCGGGGAGCTGTTTTTT	CASSDLKTFITGELFF
TRBV11-2	TRBJ2-7	.	.	TGTGCCAGCAGGCTTAGGTGGCAGGCCTACGAGCAGTACTTC	CASRLRWQAYEQYF
TRBV5-5	TRBJ1-1	.	.	TGTGCCAGCTCAATAGATCCGATGAACACTGAAGCTTTCTTT	CASSIDPMNTEAFF
TRBV7-2	TRBJ1-1	.	.	TGTGCCAGCAGCTTACGGTACCTATCCGACGGGACTGAAGCTTTCTTT	CASSLRYLSDGTEAFF
TRBV2	TRBJ2-2	.	.	TGTGCCAGCAGATCTCAGGGTTACACCGGGGAGCTGTTTTTT	CASRSQGYTGELFF
TRBV30	TRBJ1-1	.	.	TGTGCCTGTTTACACATTGAAGCTTTCTTT	CACLHIEAFF
TRBV7-2	TRBJ1-5	TRBD1	.	TGTGCCAGCAGCCAGACAGGGTTCAATCAGCCCCAGCATTTT	CASSQTGFNQPQHF